Each of the 11 T cell receptor beta chains below was sequenced from the same sample in a study of CD8+ T cells in alopecia areata. The authors extracted RNA and reverse transcribed it into cDNA as the sequencing template. Clones were read by immunoSEQ multiplex PCR, and TCRdb kept only the in-frame ones, dropping some. The top ten hold under 7.5% of the sample, which has about 150,000 clones, about 60% seen once. This specimen was CD4+ T cells sorted from blood, taken at week 0. Receptors were obtained from a human donor with alopecia areata.

The V and J genes are TRBV30 and TRBJ1-2; maybe TRBD1 (6 bases). The germline gives CDR1 GTSNPN, CDR2 SVGIG (reference sequence). The CDR3 is 14 amino acids. Trimming pared 0 bases from V and 2 bases from J, leaving 10 bases between. The CDR3 here is CAWSVYRANYGYTF. In DNA form, the CDR3 reads TGTGCCTGGAGTGTCTACAGGGCCAACTATGGCTACACCTTC.

This clone was observed a few times. This rearrangement joins TRBV6-5 to TRBJ1-2; D gene uncertain. V was clipped by 5 bases and J by 8 bases, with 12 bases between them. The CDR3 is made up of 12 amino acids. The germline CDR1 and CDR2 sequences are MNHEY and SVGAGI. The CDR3 sequence: CASSTLSGGYTF. The CDR3 DNA reads as TGTGCCAGCAGTACCCTGTCCGGGGGCTACACCTTC.

The chain couples TRBV29-1 to TRBJ2-3; D not resolved. Trimming cost V 3 bases and J 4 bases, with 11 bases left between them. CDR1 SQVTM and CDR2 ANQGSEA come from the germline V gene. This CDR3 region has 13 residues. CDR3 residues: CSVDQNRADTQYF. The CDR3 nucleotides read TGCAGCGTTGATCAGAACCGGGCAGATACGCAGTATTTT.

The chain carries TRBV23-1 and TRBJ2-4; 9 nucleotides line up with TRBD1. TRBV23-1 has ORF status, its function being uncertain. This CDR3 has 13 amino acids. Trimming at V came to 4 bases and at J to 6 bases, leaving 1 base not matched to a gene. The CDR3 region is CASSRDRVNIQYF. The CDR3 region has the DNA TGCGCCAGCAGTCGGGACAGGGTAAACATTCAGTACTTC.

CDR3 nucleotides: TGTGCCAGCAGTTTACTCGGACAGGGGGCAGCCAAAAACATTCAGTACTTC. It yields the protein CASSLLGQGAAKNIQYF. The chain recombines TRBV27 with TRBJ2-4; 11 positions agree with TRBD1. The CDR3 sequence is 17 residues long. V lost 2 bases, J lost 0 bases, and 3 bases stayed unmatched. Germline lookup yields CDR1 MNHEY and CDR2 SMNVEV (reference sequence).

This clone has more than one count but fewer than ten. This chain connects TRBV5-1 to TRBJ1-2; no clear D. CDR1 is SGHRS, CDR2 YFSETQ, per germline. The CDR3 spans 15 residues. Trimming removed 0 bases at V and 0 bases at J, with 9 bases between. CDR3 DNA: TGCGCCAGCAGCTTGGGACAACTCTCTAACTATGGCTACACCTTC. Its translation is CASSLGQLSNYGYTF.

This rearrangement joins TRBV2 to TRBJ1-1, with no clear D. V lost 7 bases and J 1 base, leaving 16 bases between the germline ends. This CDR3 region has 15 residues. Germline CDR1 reads SNHLY; CDR2 reads FYNNEI. In DNA form, the CDR3 reads TGTGCCAGCAAAGAGGAGGGCCTTGGGAACACTGAAGCTTTCTTT. It is translated as CASKEEGLGNTEAFF.

In nucleotides, the CDR3 is TGCAGCGTAAACCGGGACAGTTCAACCTCTAGCACAGATACGCAGTATTTT. This translates into CSVNRDSSTSSTDTQYF. The V gene is TRBV29-1, the J gene TRBJ2-3; 7 positions agree with TRBD1. Germline values: CDR1 SQVTM, CDR2 ANQGSEA. The CDR3 runs to 17 residues. V trimming: 6 bases; J trimming: 0 bases; junction bases outside the gene matches: 15.

This chain links TRBV11-2 with TRBJ2-6; 11 nucleotides line up with TRBD1. The germline V gene encodes CDR1 SGHAT and CDR2 FQNNGV. V dropped 5 bases and J dropped 1; count of bases not matched to a gene: 1. The CDR3 covers 16 residues. The CDR3 reads CASSRDRGSGANVLTF. CDR3 coding DNA: TGTGCCAGCAGCCGGGACAGGGGGTCTGGGGCCAACGTCCTGACTTTC.

The chain carries TRBV4-1 and TRBJ1-5; D gene uncertain. The V end was cut by 1 base, the J end by 7 bases, with 11 bases between. The CDR3 length is 14 residues. Germline-derived CDR1 and CDR2 are MGHRA and YSYEKL. CDR3 residues: CASSQVAGEQPQHF. In DNA, the CDR3 is TGCGCCAGCAGCCAAGTCGCCGGGGAACAGCCCCAGCATTTT.

The rearrangement uses TRBV30 and TRBJ1-6; D call uncertain. Germline assignment: CDR1 GTSNPN and CDR2 SVGIG (reference sequence). The V end lost 3 bases, the J end lost 8 bases, and 11 bases lay between the germline ends. This CDR3 comprises 13 residues. As DNA, the CDR3 is TGTGCCTGGAGCCTTATCGGGGATTCACCCCTCCACTTT. Protein sequence: CAWSLIGDSPLHF.